One sample yielded the 29 T cell receptor beta chains listed below, sequenced in a study of blood T cell repertoires in COVID-19. This table comes from immunoSEQ multiplex PCR, and its TCRdb copy is limited to in-frame clones, with some not included. The sample holds some 100,000 clones; 88% are singletons and the top ten take 5%. The sample comprised peripheral blood. The receptors originated from a human donor in a cohort sampled during active COVID-19.

The chain joins TRBV30 to TRBJ1-2; no clear D gene. V dropped 0 bases and J dropped 0 bases, with 11 bases sitting between them. The CDR3 is 15 amino acids. CDR1 and CDR2 (germline): GTSNPN, SVGIG (reference sequence). The CDR3 sequence: CAWSVGREPNYGYTF. In DNA, the CDR3 is TGTGCCTGGAGTGTAGGGCGGGAACCTAACTATGGCTACACCTTC.

V gene TRBV7-6 combines with J gene TRBJ2-7; 12 bases fit TRBD2. The V gene end was trimmed by 8 bases and the J gene end by 5 bases; junction bases not matched to a gene: 10. Per the germline V gene, CDR1 is SGHVS and CDR2 is FNYEAQ. The CDR3 sequence is 15 residues long. The chain's CDR3 is CASAPPRLAGDEQYF. In DNA form, the CDR3 reads TGTGCCAGCGCCCCTCCTCGACTAGCGGGAGACGAGCAGTACTTC. Supplemented by reference TRBV7-6 and TRBJ2-7, the full variable domain reads GAGVSQSPRYKVTKRGQDVALRCDPISGHVSLYWYRQALGQGPEFLTYFNYEAQQDKSGLPNDRFSAERPEGSISTLTIQRTEQRDSAMYRCASAPPRLAGDEQYFGPGTRLTVT.

The chain couples TRBV7-8 to TRBJ2-1; TRBD2 matches 14 bases. Trimming took 5 bases from V and 3 from J; bases not matched to a gene: 6. Germline assignment: CDR1 SGHVS and CDR2 FQNEAQ. The CDR3 consists of 17 residues. In DNA form, the CDR3 reads TGTGCCAGCAGCCCCGGGACTAGCGGGAGTTTCTACAATGAGCAGTTCTTC. Protein: CASSPGTSGSFYNEQFF.

The V and J genes are TRBV18 and TRBJ2-7; a weak D match, TRBD1 (5 bases). The CDR3 is made up of 16 amino acids. Germline V gene lookup returns CDR1 KGHSH and CDR2 LQKENI. V gave up 3 bases and J gave up 4 bases, with 19 bases separating them. The DNA of the CDR3 is TGTGCCAGCTCACCCTCTAGAAATCAGGGAAGGTACGAGCAGTACTTC. Its translation: CASSPSRNQGRYEQYF.

The chain uses TRBV4-1 and TRBJ2-2, with 8 positions matching TRBD2. Germline CDR1 and CDR2: MGHRA and YSYEKL. The V segment lost 0 bases and the J segment 5 bases; nucleotides outside the gene matches: 23. The CDR3 runs 22 residues. In nucleotides, the CDR3 is TGCGCCAGCAGCCAAGATCAGTCTGCGACTCTGGGGGCGGGAGGCCGTACCGGGGAGCTGTTTTTT. This codes for CASSQDQSATLGAGGRTGELFF.

The chain recombines TRBV5-1 with TRBJ1-4; TRBD1 matches 7 bases. Germline CDR1 and CDR2: SGHRS and YFSETQ. V lost 4 bases to trimming and J lost 6 bases; unmatched junction nucleotides: 9. This CDR3 region has 15 residues. Here the CDR3 reads CASSVQGLGDEKLFF. CDR3 nucleotide sequence: TGCGCCAGCAGCGTACAGGGGTTGGGGGATGAAAAACTGTTTTTT.

The chain has TRBV3-1 (or the pseudogene TRBV3-2) and TRBJ2-3; 8 bases line up with TRBD1. The CDR3 has 15 residues. The V gene end was trimmed by 0 bases and the J gene end by 8 bases; junction bases not matched to a gene: 7. The germline gives CDR1 LGHDT, CDR2 YNNKEL (reference sequence). CDR3 nucleotide sequence: TGTGCCAGCAGCCAAGAAAGACAGGGGTTCGGTACGCAGTATTTT. It translates to CASSQERQGFGTQYF.

The V and J genes are TRBV30 and TRBJ1-5; 7 nucleotides align to TRBD1. V was pared by 1 base and J by 4 bases, with 7 bases of the junction left unmatched. The germline gives CDR1 GTSNPN, CDR2 SVGIG (reference sequence). The CDR3 is 15 amino acids. The CDR3 nucleotides are TGTGCCTGGAGTGGGGGACAGAGGACAAATCAGCCCCAGCATTTT. It codes for CAWSGGQRTNQPQHF.

This chain uses TRBV2 with TRBJ2-7; 13 bases align to TRBD2. Germline assignment: CDR1 SNHLY and CDR2 FYNNEI. This CDR3 spans 15 amino acids. V was clipped by 4 bases and J by 6 bases; unmatched bases: 6. In DNA, the CDR3 is TGTGCCAGCAGTGGAATGGGACTAGCGGGAAGCGAGCAGTACTTC. It encodes CASSGMGLAGSEQYF.

This clone was seen a few times. V is TRBV7-6 and J is TRBJ1-5; a weak D match, TRBD1 (5 bases). V was pared by 4 bases and J by 0 bases, with 7 bases between. Germline CDR1 and CDR2: SGHVS and FNYEAQ. The CDR3 covers 14 residues. The chain's CDR3 is CASSYTGSNQPQHF. Here the CDR3 DNA reads TGTGCCAGCAGCTATACAGGTAGCAATCAGCCCCAGCATTTT.

The rearrangement uses TRBV21-1 and TRBJ1-5; the D call in the table, TRBD1, was not verified against the DNA. TRBV21-1 is classified as a pseudogene. The CDR3 has 16 amino acids. CDR3 in DNA: TGTGCCAGCAGGACCAACAGGGGGCTAAGCAATCAGCCCCAGCATTTT. This encodes CASRTNRGLSNQPQHF.

The chain recombines TRBV5-1 with TRBJ1-2, with TRBD1 matching over 9 bases. The CDR3 sequence is 15 residues long. The trim removed 0 bases at V and 3 bases at J, leaving 3 bases unmatched. CDR1 and CDR2 (germline): SGHRS, YFSETQ. DNA of the CDR3: TGCGCCAGCAGCTTGGACTGGACAGGGGACTATGGCTACACCTTC. The encoded protein is CASSLDWTGDYGYTF.

The chain carries TRBV3-1 (or the pseudogene TRBV3-2) and TRBJ2-1, with 11 nucleotides matching TRBD2. From germline, CDR1 is LGHDT and CDR2 YNNKEL (reference sequence). V gave up 4 bases and J gave up 1 base; unmatched junction bases: 9. CDR3 length equals 18 residues. CDR3 region: CASSPTPGLAGSYNEQFF. The DNA of the CDR3 is TGTGCCAGCAGCCCAACCCCCGGACTAGCGGGTTCCTACAATGAGCAGTTCTTC.

V and J are TRBV19 and TRBJ2-7, with 8 bases lining up with TRBD1. This CDR3 region has 13 residues. The trim removed 7 bases at V and 6 bases at J, leaving 8 bases unmatched. CDR1 and CDR2 from the germline V gene are LNHDA and SQIVND (reference sequence). The CDR3 loop is CASNLETGGEQYF. As DNA, the CDR3 is TGTGCCAGTAACCTCGAAACAGGGGGCGAGCAGTACTTC.

This chain uses TRBV9 with TRBJ1-6, with D uncertain. Germline V lookup: CDR1 SGDLS, CDR2 YYNGEE. The length of the CDR3 is 14 residues. V dropped 3 bases and J dropped 10 bases, with 14 bases sitting between them. CDR3 bases: TGTGCCAGCAGCGCTACCGGGGTTGGATCACCCCTCCACTTT. Translated: CASSATGVGSPLHF.

This clone was recorded only once. The chain has TRBV7-3 and TRBJ1-6; 9 nucleotides agree with TRBD1. The CDR3 runs to 14 residues. V shed 7 bases, J shed 7 bases, and the junction held 5 bases outside the gene matches. Germline-derived CDR1 and CDR2 are SGHTA and FQGTGA. The chain's CDR3 is CASTTGTGNSPLHF. The CDR3 DNA reads as TGTGCCAGCACCACCGGGACAGGGAATTCACCCCTCCACTTT.

The rearrangement joins TRBV24-1 to TRBJ2-3, with 7 bases fitting TRBD2. This CDR3 region has 14 residues. The V gene's germline CDR1 is KGHDR and CDR2 SFDVKD. V lost 6 bases to trimming and J lost 7 bases; unmatched junction nucleotides: 9. DNA of the CDR3: TGTGCCACCAGTCCGGGGGGAGAGAGGAATACGCAGTATTTT. Amino acids: CATSPGGERNTQYF.

The rearrangement links TRBV30 to TRBJ1-2; 10 bases are shared with TRBD1. The CDR3 totals 13 residues. With V trimmed by 5 bases and J by 9 bases, 9 bases remained unmatched. Germline-derived CDR1 and CDR2 are GTSNPN and SVGIG (reference sequence). CDR3 sequence reads: CAWSGGQGIRYTF. CDR3 DNA: TGTGCCTGGTCCGGGGGACAGGGGATCCGCTACACCTTC.

The chain recombines TRBV6-6 with TRBJ2-7, with a possible D match to TRBD1 (6 bases). Germline lookup yields CDR1 MNHNY and CDR2 SVGAGI (reference sequence). V was cut by 4 bases and J by 6 bases, with 13 bases left in between. This CDR3 region has 13 residues. The CDR3 coding sequence is TGTGCCAGCAGTTCAGGGGTCCCGGCCGAGCAGTACTTC. Translated, it gives CASSSGVPAEQYF.

The chain uses TRBV27 and TRBJ1-1; 8 nucleotides agree with TRBD1. With V trimmed by 4 bases and J by 0 bases, 10 bases remained unmatched. In germline, CDR1 is MNHEY, CDR2 SMNVEV (reference sequence). The CDR3 has 17 amino acids. The CDR3 sequence is CASSSPRGLLMNTEAFF. The DNA for the CDR3 is TGTGCCAGCAGTTCCCCCAGGGGGCTGCTCATGAACACTGAAGCTTTCTTT.

The V and J genes are TRBV19 and TRBJ2-3; a weak D match, TRBD1 (6 bases). CDR3 length equals 12 residues. V lost 10 bases to trimming and J lost 4 bases, with 12 bases between them. Per germline, CDR1 LNHDA and CDR2 SQIVND (reference sequence). The CDR3 protein is CATAGDPDTQYF. CDR3 bases: TGTGCCACCGCAGGGGACCCAGATACGCAGTATTTT.

This chain uses TRBV6-5 with TRBJ2-1; 7 nucleotides agree with TRBD2. The CDR3 length is 15 residues. The J segment lost 6 bases and the V segment lost 2 bases, leaving 7 bases of the junction unmatched. Germline lookup yields CDR1 MNHEY and CDR2 SVGAGI. CDR3 sequence reads: CASSYRSSGVNEQFF. CDR3 DNA sequence: TGTGCCAGCAGTTACAGGTCTAGCGGCGTCAATGAGCAGTTCTTC.

This clone was observed a single time. V usage is TRBV15 and J usage is TRBJ2-1; 9 bases line up with TRBD2. The CDR3 length is 13 residues. V lost 7 bases, J lost 9 bases, and 7 bases stayed unmatched. CDR1 and CDR2 from the germline V gene are LNHNV and YYDKDF (reference sequence). This CDR3 reads CATTAGGLGEQFF. The CDR3, as DNA: TGTGCCACCACAGCGGGAGGATTGGGTGAGCAGTTCTTC.

This rearrangement joins TRBV5-1 to TRBJ2-2; D may be TRBD1 (6 bases). In germline, CDR1 is SGHRS, CDR2 YFSETQ. V lost 0 bases and J 2 bases, leaving 20 bases between the germline ends. CDR3 length: 19 amino acids. The CDR3 sequence: CASSLASDRRRFNTGELFF. CDR3 nucleotide sequence: TGCGCCAGCAGCTTGGCCTCCGACAGGAGGAGGTTCAACACCGGGGAGCTGTTTTTT.

The chain links TRBV3-1 (or the pseudogene TRBV3-2) to TRBJ2-5, with 8 bases matching TRBD2. The CDR3 consists of 16 residues. V lost 2 bases to trimming and J lost 4 bases; unmatched junction nucleotides: 9. Germline V gene data show CDR1 as LGHDT and CDR2 as YNNKEL (reference sequence). In DNA, the CDR3 is TGTGCCAGCAGCCAAAAAGCGGGAGTTGGGGGAGAGACCCAGTACTTC. Protein: CASSQKAGVGGETQYF.

The gene calls are TRBV5-4 and TRBJ2-7; D uncertain. V lost 0 bases, J lost 3 bases, and 7 bases lay in between. The CDR3 has 13 amino acids. Germline V CDR1 and CDR2: SGHNT, YYREEE (reference sequence). The chain's CDR3 is CASSLVGGYEQYF. The CDR3 DNA sequence: TGTGCCAGCAGCTTGGTCGGCGGCTACGAGCAGTACTTC.

V usage is TRBV6-1 and J usage is TRBJ2-1; 16 bases agree with TRBD2. Per germline, CDR1 MNHNS and CDR2 SASEGT. The V and J ends lost 3 bases and 12 bases, in that order; junction bases with no gene match: 8. The CDR3 extends over 16 amino acids. CDR3 nucleotide sequence: TGTGCCAGCAGTGACCCGGGACTAGCGGGAGGGCCGGGGCAGTTCTTC. Protein product: CASSDPGLAGGPGQFF.

This clone was detected only once. The chain carries TRBV5-1 and TRBJ2-5; 8 bases fit TRBD1. V shed 2 bases and J 7 bases; nucleotides not matched to a gene: 10. The CDR3 is 15 residues long. CDR1 is SGHRS, CDR2 YFSETQ, per germline. In DNA, the CDR3 is TGCGCCAGCAGCTTCCTGGGACAGGTAGAGGCGACCCAGTACTTC. It encodes CASSFLGQVEATQYF.

The chain recombines TRBV19 with TRBJ1-1; TRBD1 might be the D (6 bases). Trimming cost V 1 base and J 10 bases, with 13 bases left between them. The CDR3 length is 13 residues. Germline lookup yields CDR1 LNHDA and CDR2 SQIVND (reference sequence). CDR3 loop: CASSIAEQGPAFF. CDR3 sequence (DNA): TGTGCCAGTAGTATAGCGGAACAGGGACCAGCTTTCTTT.